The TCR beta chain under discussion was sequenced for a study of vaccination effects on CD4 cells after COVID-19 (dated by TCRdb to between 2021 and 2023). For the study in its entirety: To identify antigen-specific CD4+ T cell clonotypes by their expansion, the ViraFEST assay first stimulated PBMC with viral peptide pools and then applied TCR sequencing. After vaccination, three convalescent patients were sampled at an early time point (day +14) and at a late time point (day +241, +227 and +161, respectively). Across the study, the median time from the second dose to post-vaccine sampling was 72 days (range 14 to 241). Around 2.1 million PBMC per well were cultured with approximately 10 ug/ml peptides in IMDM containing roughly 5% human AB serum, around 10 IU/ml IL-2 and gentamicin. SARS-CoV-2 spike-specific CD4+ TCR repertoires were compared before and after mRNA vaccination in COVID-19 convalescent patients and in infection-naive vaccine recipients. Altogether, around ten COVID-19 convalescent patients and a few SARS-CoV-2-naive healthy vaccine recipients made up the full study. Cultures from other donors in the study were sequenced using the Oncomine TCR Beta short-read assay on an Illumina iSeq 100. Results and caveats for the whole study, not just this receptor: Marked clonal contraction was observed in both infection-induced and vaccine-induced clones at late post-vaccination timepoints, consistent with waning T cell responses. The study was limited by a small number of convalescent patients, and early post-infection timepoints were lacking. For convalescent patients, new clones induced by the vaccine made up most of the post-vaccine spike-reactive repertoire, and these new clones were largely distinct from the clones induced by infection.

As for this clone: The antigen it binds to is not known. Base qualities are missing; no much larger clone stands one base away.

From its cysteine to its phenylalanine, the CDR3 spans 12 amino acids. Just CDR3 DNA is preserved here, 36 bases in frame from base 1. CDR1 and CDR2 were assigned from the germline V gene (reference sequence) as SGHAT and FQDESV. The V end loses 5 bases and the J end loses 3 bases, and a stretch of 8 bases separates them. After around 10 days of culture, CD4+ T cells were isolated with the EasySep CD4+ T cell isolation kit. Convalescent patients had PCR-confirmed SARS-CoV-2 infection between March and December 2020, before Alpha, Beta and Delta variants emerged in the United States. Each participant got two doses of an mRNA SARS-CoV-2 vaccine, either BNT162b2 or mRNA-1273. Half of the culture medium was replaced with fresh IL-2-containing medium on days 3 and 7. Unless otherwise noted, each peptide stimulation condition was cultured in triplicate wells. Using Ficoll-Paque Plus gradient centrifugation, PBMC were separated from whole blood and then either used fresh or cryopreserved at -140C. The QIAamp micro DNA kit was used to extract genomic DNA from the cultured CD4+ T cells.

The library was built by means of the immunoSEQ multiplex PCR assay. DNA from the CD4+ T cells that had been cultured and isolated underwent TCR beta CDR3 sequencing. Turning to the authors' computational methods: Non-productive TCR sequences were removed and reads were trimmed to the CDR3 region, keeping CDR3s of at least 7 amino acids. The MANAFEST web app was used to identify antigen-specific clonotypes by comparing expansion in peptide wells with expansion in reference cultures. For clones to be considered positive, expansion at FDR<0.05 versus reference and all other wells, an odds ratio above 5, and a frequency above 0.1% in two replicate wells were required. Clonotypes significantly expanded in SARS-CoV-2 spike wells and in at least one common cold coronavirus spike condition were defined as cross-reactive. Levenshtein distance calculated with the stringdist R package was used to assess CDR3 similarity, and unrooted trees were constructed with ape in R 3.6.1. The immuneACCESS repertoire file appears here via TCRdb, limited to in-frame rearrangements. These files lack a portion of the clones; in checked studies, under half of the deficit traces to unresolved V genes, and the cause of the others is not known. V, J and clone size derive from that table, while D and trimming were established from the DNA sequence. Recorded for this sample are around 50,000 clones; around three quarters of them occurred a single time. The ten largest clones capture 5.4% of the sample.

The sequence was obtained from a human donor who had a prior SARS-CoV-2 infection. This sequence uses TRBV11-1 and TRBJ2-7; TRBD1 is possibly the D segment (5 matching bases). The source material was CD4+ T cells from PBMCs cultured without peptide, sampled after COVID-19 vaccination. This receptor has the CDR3 CASSLTVYEQYF. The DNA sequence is TGTGCCAGCAGCCTGACAGTCTACGAGCAGTACTTC.